The sequence of this T cell receptor (beta chain) was determined in a study of blood T cell repertoires in COVID-19. Sequenced by immunoSEQ multiplex PCR; TCRdb stores in-frame clones only, minus some. The repertoire holds about 110,000 clones, with 69% as singletons. V was cut by 1 base and J by 5 bases, with 6 bases left in between. CDR3 length: 13 residues. Germline V gene lookup returns CDR1 SEHNR and CDR2 FQNEAQ (reference sequence). J is TRBJ2-1 and V is TRBV7-9; D is unclear. The sample was peripheral blood. This clonotype was sampled from a man older than 75 with acute or convalescent COVID-19. CDR3 protein: CASSLVQNNEQFF. The CDR3 DNA reads TGTGCCAGCAGCTTAGTACAAAACAATGAGCAGTTCTTC.